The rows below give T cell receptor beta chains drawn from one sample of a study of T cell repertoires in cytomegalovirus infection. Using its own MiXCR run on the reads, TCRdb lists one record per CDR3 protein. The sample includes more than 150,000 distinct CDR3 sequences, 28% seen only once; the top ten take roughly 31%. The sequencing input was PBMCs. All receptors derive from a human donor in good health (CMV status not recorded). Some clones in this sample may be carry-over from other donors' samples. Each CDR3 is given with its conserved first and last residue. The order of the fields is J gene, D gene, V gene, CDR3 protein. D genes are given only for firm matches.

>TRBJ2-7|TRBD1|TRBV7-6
CASSSSGTGAEQQYF
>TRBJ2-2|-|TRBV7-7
CASSPGTGELFF
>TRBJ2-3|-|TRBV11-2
CASSPQGAAITDTQYF
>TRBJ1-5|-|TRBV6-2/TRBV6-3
CASSRSLGNQPQHF
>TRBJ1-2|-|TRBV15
CATSRAGFGYTF
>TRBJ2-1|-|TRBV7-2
CASSLVAADNEQFF
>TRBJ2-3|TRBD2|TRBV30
CAWSVRGGITDTQYF
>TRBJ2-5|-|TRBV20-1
CSARVGGPGTQYF
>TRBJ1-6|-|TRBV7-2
CASSSSDTRNNSPLHF
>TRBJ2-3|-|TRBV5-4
CASSLPGQLSTDTQYF
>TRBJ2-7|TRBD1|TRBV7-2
CASSVPGQGLSYEQYF
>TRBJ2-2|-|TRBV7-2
CASSSREFLTGELFF
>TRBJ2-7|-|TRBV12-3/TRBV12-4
CASSRDGAHEQYF
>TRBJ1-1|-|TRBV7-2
CASSLGQNSQKAFF
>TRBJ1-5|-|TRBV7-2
CASSLVAVNQPQHF
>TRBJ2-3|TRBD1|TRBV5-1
CASSLGRGSGTDTQYF
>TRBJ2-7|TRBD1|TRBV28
CASRTGGSYEQYF
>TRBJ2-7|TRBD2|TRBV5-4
CASSLAGGGDYEQYF
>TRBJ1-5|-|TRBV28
CASSGAEVSTQPQHF
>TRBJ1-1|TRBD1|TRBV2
CASLTRSHRGTGTEAFF
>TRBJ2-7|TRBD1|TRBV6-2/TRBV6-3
CASITRNRGHEQYF
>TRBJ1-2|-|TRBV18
CASSPLGTAGYTF
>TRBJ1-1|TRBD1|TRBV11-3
CASSLTGKNTEAFF
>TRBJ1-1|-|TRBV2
CASSKDGSTEAFF
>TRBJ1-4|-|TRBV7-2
CASSRVEEKLFF
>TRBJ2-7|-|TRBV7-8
CASSLMTGRDEQYF
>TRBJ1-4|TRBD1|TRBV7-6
CASSSGQGGEKLFF
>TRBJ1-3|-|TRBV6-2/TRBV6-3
CASTSRASGNTIYF
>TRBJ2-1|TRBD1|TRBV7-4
CASSAPGQGNEQFF
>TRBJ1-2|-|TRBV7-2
CASSLGRNYSYTF
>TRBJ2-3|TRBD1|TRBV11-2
CASSLGIQGGSSTDTQYF
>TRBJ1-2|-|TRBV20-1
CSAFPGVAGRDYGYTF
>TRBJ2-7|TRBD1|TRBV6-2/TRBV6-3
CASSGTVRNEQYF
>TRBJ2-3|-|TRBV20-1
CSAYNRDDYTDTQYF
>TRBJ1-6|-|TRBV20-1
CSARDTTMGRNSPLHF
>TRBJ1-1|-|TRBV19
CASRNMGGNTEAFF
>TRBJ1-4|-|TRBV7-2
CASSLGNDNEKLFF
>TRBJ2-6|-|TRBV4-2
CASSQAPQGLGGANVLTF
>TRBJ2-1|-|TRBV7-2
CASSGPDSHYNEQFF
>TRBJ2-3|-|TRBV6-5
CASRGRATDTQYF
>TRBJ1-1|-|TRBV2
CASSVDVENTEAFF
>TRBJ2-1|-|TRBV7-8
CASSGKRSSYNEQFF